A selection of T cell receptor beta chains follows, all from one sample in a study of CD8+CD57+ T cells in acquired aplastic anemia. Via MiXCR, TCRdb re-called the reads, giving one row per CDR3 protein. The sample includes more than 150,000 distinct CDR3 sequences, 45% to 50% of them seen just once. The source material was sorted CD4+, CD8+, or CD8+CD57+ T cells (not recorded which) from PBMCs. Every receptor here comes from a human donor in good health. CDR3s include the opening cysteine and the closing phenylalanine or tryptophan. The order of the fields is clone size, V gene, J gene, D gene, CDR3 protein, CDR3 DNA. The D gene is left open where the match is weak. Size tells how often a clone was seen (once, few, many) or the class of an expanded clone, and some rows leave it out.

clone size: -
V gene: TRBV13
J gene: TRBJ2-1
D gene: -
CDR3 protein: CASSLNGLARVGEQFF
CDR3 DNA: TGTGCCAGCAGCTTAAACGGTCTAGCACGTGTAGGAGAGCAGTTCTTC

clone size: -
V gene: TRBV7-9
J gene: TRBJ2-5
D gene: -
CDR3 protein: CASSLVLAQETQYF
CDR3 DNA: TGTGCCAGCAGCTTAGTTCTAGCACAGGAGACCCAGTACTTC

clone size: many
V gene: TRBV12-3/TRBV12-4
J gene: TRBJ2-6
D gene: TRBD1
CDR3 protein: CASSSRQGAFSGANVLTF
CDR3 DNA: TGTGCCAGCAGTTCGCGACAGGGGGCATTCTCTGGGGCCAACGTCCTGACTTTC

clone size: -
V gene: TRBV2
J gene: TRBJ2-5
D gene: -
CDR3 protein: CASSGDSETQYF
CDR3 DNA: TGTGCCAGCAGTGGGGACTCGGAGACCCAGTACTTC

clone size: -
V gene: TRBV19
J gene: TRBJ2-3
D gene: -
CDR3 protein: CASSPRGDTDTQYF
CDR3 DNA: TGTGCCAGTAGCCCTAGGGGGGACACAGATACGCAGTATTTT

clone size: many
V gene: TRBV6-1
J gene: TRBJ1-6
D gene: -
CDR3 protein: CASKDSRPPLHF
CDR3 DNA: TGTGCCAGCAAGGACAGCCGACCACCCCTCCACTTT

clone size: many
V gene: TRBV2
J gene: TRBJ2-1
D gene: TRBD2
CDR3 protein: CASSGSLLAGGNNEQFF
CDR3 DNA: TGTGCCAGCAGTGGCTCTCTTCTAGCGGGAGGTAACAATGAGCAGTTCTTC

clone size: many
V gene: TRBV19
J gene: TRBJ1-5
D gene: TRBD1
CDR3 protein: CASSPRDRGNQPQHF
CDR3 DNA: TGTGCCAGTAGTCCCCGTGACAGGGGCAATCAGCCCCAGCATTTT

clone size: -
V gene: TRBV7-8
J gene: TRBJ2-5
D gene: TRBD2
CDR3 protein: CASSTQGLAGGETQYF
CDR3 DNA: TGTGCCAGCAGCACACAGGGACTAGCGGGAGGAGAGACCCAGTACTTC

clone size: many
V gene: TRBV10-3
J gene: TRBJ2-7
D gene: TRBD1
CDR3 protein: CAISDRDRGRLEQYF
CDR3 DNA: TGTGCCATCAGTGATCGGGACAGGGGGCGTCTCGAGCAGTACTTC

clone size: -
V gene: TRBV10-3
J gene: TRBJ2-1
D gene: -
CDR3 protein: CAISRDTPRSNEQFF
CDR3 DNA: TGTGCCATCAGTCGGGACACCCCGCGTTCCAATGAGCAGTTCTTC

clone size: few
V gene: TRBV5-1
J gene: TRBJ2-1
D gene: -
CDR3 protein: CASRKGSIPSYNEQFF
CDR3 DNA: TGCGCCAGCAGAAAAGGGTCTATACCTTCCTACAATGAGCAGTTCTTC

clone size: many
V gene: TRBV4-2
J gene: TRBJ2-7
D gene: TRBD2
CDR3 protein: CASSQDSGLAGGADF
CDR3 DNA: TGTGCCAGCAGCCAAGATTCGGGACTAGCGGGGGGCGCGGACTTC

clone size: -
V gene: TRBV25-1
J gene: TRBJ1-2
D gene: -
CDR3 protein: CASSEWRRKGGYTF
CDR3 DNA: TGTGCCAGCAGTGAATGGAGGCGGAAGGGTGGCTACACCTTC

clone size: -
V gene: TRBV19
J gene: TRBJ1-1
D gene: -
CDR3 protein: CASSIGGGGITEAFF
CDR3 DNA: TGTGCCAGTAGTATAGGCGGGGGAGGTATCACTGAAGCTTTCTTT

clone size: -
V gene: TRBV10-3
J gene: TRBJ2-1
D gene: TRBD2
CDR3 protein: CAISVSSGRAYNEQFF
CDR3 DNA: TGTGCCATCAGTGTGAGTAGCGGGAGGGCCTACAATGAGCAGTTCTTC

clone size: -
V gene: TRBV20-1
J gene: TRBJ2-1
D gene: -
CDR3 protein: CSASVAYNEQFF
CDR3 DNA: TGCAGTGCCTCGGTAGCCTACAATGAGCAGTTCTTC

clone size: once
V gene: TRBV7-2
J gene: TRBJ2-7
D gene: TRBD2
CDR3 protein: CASSYGGNQYF
CDR3 DNA: TGCGCCAGCAGCTACGGGGGGAATCAGTACTTC

clone size: -
V gene: TRBV2
J gene: TRBJ1-1
D gene: -
CDR3 protein: CAGKGGMNTEAFF
CDR3 DNA: TGTGCCGGGAAGGGTGGAATGAACACTGAAGCCTTCTTT

clone size: -
V gene: TRBV25-1
J gene: TRBJ2-7
D gene: TRBD1
CDR3 protein: CASSSWGQGSSYEQYF
CDR3 DNA: TGTGCCAGCAGCTCCTGGGGACAGGGGAGCTCCTACGAGCAGTACTTC

clone size: -
V gene: TRBV10-3
J gene: TRBJ1-5
D gene: -
CDR3 protein: CAIGPVGGSDQPQHF
CDR3 DNA: TGTGCCATCGGTCCCGTCGGGGGATCCGATCAGCCCCAGCATTTT

clone size: many
V gene: TRBV29-1
J gene: TRBJ2-3
D gene: -
CDR3 protein: CSVDVTQNTQYF
CDR3 DNA: TGCAGCGTTGACGTTACACAGAATACGCAGTATTTT

clone size: -
V gene: TRBV10-3
J gene: TRBJ1-5
D gene: TRBD1
CDR3 protein: CAISDHRGSNQPQHF
CDR3 DNA: TGTGCCATCAGTGACCACAGGGGAAGCAATCAGCCCCAGCATTTT

clone size: few
V gene: TRBV25-1
J gene: TRBJ2-1
D gene: -
CDR3 protein: CASSALASGLYYNEQFF
CDR3 DNA: TGTGCCAGCAGTGCCCTGGCCAGCGGGCTTTACTACAATGAGCAGTTCTTC

clone size: few
V gene: TRBV19
J gene: TRBJ2-3
D gene: -
CDR3 protein: CASSTPLWTLDTQYF
CDR3 DNA: TGTGCCAGTAGTACCCCACTTTGGACTCTAGATACGCAGTATTTT

clone size: few
V gene: TRBV19
J gene: TRBJ1-3
D gene: -
CDR3 protein: CASSQSGNTIYF
CDR3 DNA: TGTGCCAGTAGTCAATCTGGAAACACCATATATTTT

clone size: many
V gene: TRBV2
J gene: TRBJ2-7
D gene: TRBD2
CDR3 protein: CASSESSGNLYEQYF
CDR3 DNA: TGTGCCAGCAGTGAGAGTAGCGGGAACCTTTACGAGCAGTACTTC

clone size: many
V gene: TRBV12-3/TRBV12-4
J gene: TRBJ1-2
D gene: -
CDR3 protein: CASSFSSAYGYTF
CDR3 DNA: TGTGCCAGCAGTTTCTCCAGCGCCTATGGCTACACCTTC

clone size: -
V gene: TRBV2
J gene: TRBJ1-2
D gene: TRBD1
CDR3 protein: CASSRGTGGGYTF
CDR3 DNA: TGTGCCAGCAGTCGGGGGACAGGGGGTGGCTACACCTTC

clone size: -
V gene: TRBV7-9
J gene: TRBJ1-2
D gene: -
CDR3 protein: CASSLGGSGYGYTF
CDR3 DNA: TGTGCCAGCAGTCTCGGGGGGTCAGGGTATGGCTACACCTTC

clone size: -
V gene: TRBV24-1
J gene: TRBJ2-2
D gene: TRBD1
CDR3 protein: CATSDLGSWGTGTGELFF
CDR3 DNA: TGTGCCACCAGTGATTTGGGGAGTTGGGGGACAGGGACCGGGGAGCTGTTTTTT

clone size: many
V gene: TRBV7-2
J gene: TRBJ2-7
D gene: -
CDR3 protein: CASSSVPDYEQYF
CDR3 DNA: TGTGCCAGCAGCTCGGTCCCCGACTACGAGCAGTACTTC

clone size: many
V gene: TRBV10-1
J gene: TRBJ1-1
D gene: -
CDR3 protein: CASSESRARRDTEAFF
CDR3 DNA: TGCGCCAGCAGTGAGTCCCGGGCCCGACGGGACACTGAAGCTTTCTTT

clone size: -
V gene: TRBV10-3
J gene: TRBJ2-5
D gene: -
CDR3 protein: CATVPGHLRETQYF
CDR3 DNA: TGTGCCACCGTCCCGGGACACCTACGAGAGACCCAGTACTTC

clone size: many
V gene: TRBV6-1
J gene: TRBJ2-7
D gene: -
CDR3 protein: CASKEGNRGYEQYF
CDR3 DNA: TGTGCCAGCAAGGAGGGTAACCGGGGCTACGAGCAGTACTTC

clone size: -
V gene: TRBV12-3/TRBV12-4
J gene: TRBJ2-3
D gene: TRBD2
CDR3 protein: CASSLAGGAPSTDTQYF
CDR3 DNA: TGTGCCAGCAGTTTAGCGGGAGGGGCCCCTAGCACAGATACGCAGTATTTT

clone size: once
V gene: TRBV24-1
J gene: TRBJ2-1
D gene: -
CDR3 protein: CATSAWGADLNEQFF
CDR3 DNA: TGTGCCACCAGTGCCTGGGGGGCGGATTTAAATGAGCAGTTCTTC

clone size: -
V gene: TRBV2
J gene: TRBJ1-5
D gene: TRBD1
CDR3 protein: CASSRTTGASNQPQHF
CDR3 DNA: TGTGCCAGCAGTCGAACGACAGGGGCGAGCAATCAGCCCCAGCATTTT

clone size: -
V gene: TRBV11-2
J gene: TRBJ1-2
D gene: -
CDR3 protein: CASNTQGTNYGYTF
CDR3 DNA: TGTGCCAGCAACACACAGGGAACTAACTATGGCTACACCTTC

clone size: -
V gene: TRBV20-1
J gene: TRBJ1-5
D gene: TRBD1
CDR3 protein: CSARDRDRGYSNQPQHF
CDR3 DNA: TGCAGTGCTAGAGATCGGGACAGGGGTTATAGCAATCAGCCCCAGCATTTT